This T cell receptor beta chain emerged from a study of blood T cell repertoires in COVID-19. Study at large: The origin of the acute and convalescent COVID-19 samples was the United States, Italy and Spain. The cDNA or gDNA used as material had been derived from T cells, B-cell-depleted T cells, or PBMCs.

The germline V gene has CDR1 MDHEN and CDR2 SYDVKM. The V segment lost 3 bases and the J segment 0 bases; nucleotides outside the gene matches: 4. There are 16 residues in the CDR3. Authors' analysis steps: Amplification of reference gene primers provided the estimated nucleated cell counts. The data were produced by immunoSEQ multiplex PCR, yet TCRdb's version contains in-frame clones alone and is incomplete. That table gives V, J and clone size, and the DNA gave D and trimming. Among 250,000 to 300,000 clones, about 88% were seen once, and the ten largest hold 3.5% to 4%. The receptor was isolated from a man between 18 and 35 years old with active or convalescent COVID-19. The sample taken for sequencing was peripheral blood. This chain uses TRBV28 with TRBJ2-1; the match to TRBD2 covers 8 bases. The CDR3 loop is CASSFRSGGSYNEQFF. CDR3 bases: TGTGCCAGCAGTTTTAGAAGCGGGGGCTCCTACAATGAGCAGTTCTTC.